This TCR beta chain is from a study of response to subunit inactivated influenza vaccine. This clonotype showed up just a few times. TCRdb re-called the RT-PCR reads through MiXCR, storing one row per CDR3 protein. This table holds hundreds of thousands of distinct CDR3 sequences, 12% found once. The CDR3 has 13 amino acids. The V gene's germline CDR1 is SEHNR and CDR2 FQNEAQ (reference sequence). V lost 3 bases to trimming and J lost 6 bases, with 9 bases between them. The rearrangement uses TRBV7-9 and TRBJ2-1, with unresolved D. The source was non-naive T cells sorted from PBMCs, collected roughly 2 weeks before vaccination. The TCR was taken from a middle-aged man who received an inactivated influenza vaccine. CDR3 coding DNA: TGTGCCAGCAGCTTGGTAGGTTCCAATGAGCAGTTCTTC. This translates into CASSLVGSNEQFF.